This TCR beta chain was found in a study of CD8+ T cells in alopecia areata. Study-level points and caveats: Many expanded lesional clones persisted in scalp and blood during tofacitinib treatment.

The length of the CDR3 is 14 residues. Trimming took 9 bases from V and 4 from J; bases not matched to a gene: 11. Germline CDR1 reads LNHDA; CDR2 reads SQIVND (reference sequence). RNA extraction was followed by reverse transcription into cDNA, which acted as the sequencing template. The repertoire was sequenced with immunoSEQ multiplex PCR; TCRdb's copy has only in-frame clones and lacks some. The table lists 120,000 or so clones, about 59% of them singletons. In regard to this clone: Its specificity is unknown.

Treatment denoted: oral pan-JAK inhibitor, 5-10 mg twice daily. The source material was CD4+ T cells sorted from blood, sampled at week 4, from a patient treated with tofacitinib. This receptor was identified in a human donor with alopecia areata. J is TRBJ1-2 and V is TRBV19; TRBD1 matches 7 bases. The CDR3 here is CASTQTGMFYGYTF. Written as DNA, the CDR3 is TGTGCCAGCACTCAGACAGGGATGTTCTATGGCTACACCTTC. The whole variable domain, filled in from reference TRBV19 and TRBJ1-2, reads DGGITQSPKYLFRKEGQNVTLSCEQNLNHDAMYWYRQDPGQGLRLIYYSQIVNDFQKGDIAEGYSVSREKKESFPLTVTSAQKNPTAFYLCASTQTGMFYGYTFGSGTRLTVV.